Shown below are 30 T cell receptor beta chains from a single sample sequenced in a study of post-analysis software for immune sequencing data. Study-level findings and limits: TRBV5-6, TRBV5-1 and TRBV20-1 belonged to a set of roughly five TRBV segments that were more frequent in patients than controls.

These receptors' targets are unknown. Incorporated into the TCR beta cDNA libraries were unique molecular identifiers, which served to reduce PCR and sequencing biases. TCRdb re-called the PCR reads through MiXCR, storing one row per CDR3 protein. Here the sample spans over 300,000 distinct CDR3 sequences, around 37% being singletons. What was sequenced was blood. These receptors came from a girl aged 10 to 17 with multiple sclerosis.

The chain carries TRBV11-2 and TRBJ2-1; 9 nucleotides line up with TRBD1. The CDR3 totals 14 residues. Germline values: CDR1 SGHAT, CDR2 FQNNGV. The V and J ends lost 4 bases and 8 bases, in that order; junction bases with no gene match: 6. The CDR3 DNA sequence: TGTGCCAGCAGCTATACAGGGGGCCTTTATGAGCAGTTCTTC. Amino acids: CASSYTGGLYEQFF.

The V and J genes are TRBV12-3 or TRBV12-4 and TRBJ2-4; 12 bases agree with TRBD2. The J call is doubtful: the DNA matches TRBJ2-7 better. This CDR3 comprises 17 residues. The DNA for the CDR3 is TGTGCCAGCAGTGAACCCCTACTAGCGGGGGGATCCTACGAGCAGTACTTC. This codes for CASSEPLLAGGSYEQYF.

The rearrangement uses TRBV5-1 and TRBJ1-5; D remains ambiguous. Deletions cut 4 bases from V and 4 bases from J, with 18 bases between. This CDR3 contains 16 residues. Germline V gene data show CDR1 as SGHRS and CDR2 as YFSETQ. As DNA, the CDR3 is TGCGCCAGCAGCCTTTGGCCGGGCCCATCGAATCAGCCCCAGCATTTT. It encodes CASSLWPGPSNQPQHF.

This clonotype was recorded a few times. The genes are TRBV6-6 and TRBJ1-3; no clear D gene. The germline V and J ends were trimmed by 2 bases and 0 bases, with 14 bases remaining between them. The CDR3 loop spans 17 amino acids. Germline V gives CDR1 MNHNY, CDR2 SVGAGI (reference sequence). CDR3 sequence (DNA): TGTGCCAGCAGTTACCTCCACCCAGCGAGCTCTGGAAACACCATATATTTT. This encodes CASSYLHPASSGNTIYF.

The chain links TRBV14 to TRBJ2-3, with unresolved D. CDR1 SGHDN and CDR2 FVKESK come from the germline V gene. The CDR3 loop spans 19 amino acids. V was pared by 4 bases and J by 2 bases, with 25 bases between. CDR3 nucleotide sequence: TGTGCCAGCAGCCTCAAGATACCTATGGTCCCCTCTAACACAGATACGCAGTATTTT. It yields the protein CASSLKIPMVPSNTDTQYF. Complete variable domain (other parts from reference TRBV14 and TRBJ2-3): EAGVTQFPSHSVIEKGQTVTLRCDPISGHDNLYWYRRVMGKEIKFLLHFVKESKQDESGMPNNRFLAERTGGTYSTLKVQPAELEDSGVYFCASSLKIPMVPSNTDTQYFGPGTRLTVL.

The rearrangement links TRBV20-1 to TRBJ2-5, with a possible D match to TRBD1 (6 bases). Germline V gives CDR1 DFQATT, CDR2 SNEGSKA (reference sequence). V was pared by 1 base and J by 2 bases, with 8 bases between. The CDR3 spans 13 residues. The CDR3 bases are TGCAGTGCTAGAGGTCAGGGGCAAGAGACCCAGTACTTC. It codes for CSARGQGQETQYF.

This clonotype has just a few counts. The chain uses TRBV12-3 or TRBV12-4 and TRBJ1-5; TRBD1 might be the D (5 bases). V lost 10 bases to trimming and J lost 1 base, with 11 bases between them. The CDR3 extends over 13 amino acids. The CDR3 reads CATSWGSNQPQHF. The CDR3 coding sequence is TGTGCCACCTCCTGGGGGAGCAATCAGCCCCAGCATTTT.

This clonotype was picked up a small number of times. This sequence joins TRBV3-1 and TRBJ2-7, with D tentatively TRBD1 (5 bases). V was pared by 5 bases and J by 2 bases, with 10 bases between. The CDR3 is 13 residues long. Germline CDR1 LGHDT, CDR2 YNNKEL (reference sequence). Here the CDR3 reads CASSETVAYEQYF. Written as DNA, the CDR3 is TGTGCCAGCAGCGAGACAGTTGCCTACGAGCAGTACTTC.

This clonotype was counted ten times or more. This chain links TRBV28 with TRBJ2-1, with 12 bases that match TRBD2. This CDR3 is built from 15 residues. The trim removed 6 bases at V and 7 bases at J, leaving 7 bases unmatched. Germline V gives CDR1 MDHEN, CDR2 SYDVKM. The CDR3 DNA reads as TGTGCCAGCAGGCCACTAGCGGGGGGCCCAAATGAGCAGTTCTTC. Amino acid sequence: CASRPLAGGPNEQFF.

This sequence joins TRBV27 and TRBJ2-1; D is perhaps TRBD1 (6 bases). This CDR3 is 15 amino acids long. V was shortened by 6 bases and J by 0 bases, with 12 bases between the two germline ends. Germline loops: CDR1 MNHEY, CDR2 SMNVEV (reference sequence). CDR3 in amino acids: CASRGAESSYNEQFF. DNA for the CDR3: TGTGCCAGCAGGGGGGCAGAGAGCTCCTACAATGAGCAGTTCTTC.

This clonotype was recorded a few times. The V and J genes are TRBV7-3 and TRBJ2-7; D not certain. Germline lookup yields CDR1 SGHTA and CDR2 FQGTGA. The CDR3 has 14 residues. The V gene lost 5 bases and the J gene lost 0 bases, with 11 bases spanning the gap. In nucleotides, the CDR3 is TGTGCCAGCAGCCCATCAGCCTCCTCCTACGAGCAGTACTTC. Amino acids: CASSPSASSYEQYF.

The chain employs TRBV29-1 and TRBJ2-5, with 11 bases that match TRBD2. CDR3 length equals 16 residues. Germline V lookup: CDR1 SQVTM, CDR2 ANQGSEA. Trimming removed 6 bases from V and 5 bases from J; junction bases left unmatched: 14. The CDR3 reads CSVMERVAGGPETQYF. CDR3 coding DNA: TGCAGCGTGATGGAAAGGGTAGCGGGGGGGCCGGAGACCCAGTACTTC.

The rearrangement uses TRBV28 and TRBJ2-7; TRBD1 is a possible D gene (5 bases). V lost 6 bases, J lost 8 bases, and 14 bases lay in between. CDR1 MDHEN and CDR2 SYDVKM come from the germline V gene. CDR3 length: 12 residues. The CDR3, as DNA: TGTGCCAGCAGCCCCCAGACAGACCAGCAGTACTTC. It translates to CASSPQTDQQYF.

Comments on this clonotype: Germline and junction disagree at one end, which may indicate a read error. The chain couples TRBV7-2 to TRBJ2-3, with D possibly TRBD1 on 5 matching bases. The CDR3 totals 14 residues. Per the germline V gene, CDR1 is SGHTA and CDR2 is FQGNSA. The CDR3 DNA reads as TGTGCCAGCAGCCCTTCATTGTACACAGGTACGCAGTATTTT. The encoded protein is CASSPSLYTGTQYF.

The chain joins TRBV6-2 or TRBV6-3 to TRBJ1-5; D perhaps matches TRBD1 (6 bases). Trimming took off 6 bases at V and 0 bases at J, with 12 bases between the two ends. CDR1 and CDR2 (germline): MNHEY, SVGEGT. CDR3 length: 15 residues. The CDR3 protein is CASREQGYSNQPQHF. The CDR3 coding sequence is TGTGCCAGCAGGGAACAGGGTTATAGCAATCAGCCCCAGCATTTT.

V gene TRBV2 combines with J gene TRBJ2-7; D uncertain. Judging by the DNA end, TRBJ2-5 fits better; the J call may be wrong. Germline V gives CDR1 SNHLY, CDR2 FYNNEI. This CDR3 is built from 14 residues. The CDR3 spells CAGSKEVIQETQYF. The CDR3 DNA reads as TGTGCCGGGTCCAAAGAGGTGATACAAGAGACCCAGTACTTC.

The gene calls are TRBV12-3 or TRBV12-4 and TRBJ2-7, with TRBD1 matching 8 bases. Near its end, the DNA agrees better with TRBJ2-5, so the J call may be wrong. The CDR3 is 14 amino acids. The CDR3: CASKEDRGRGTQYF. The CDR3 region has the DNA TGTGCCAGCAAAGAAGACAGGGGAAGGGGGACCCAGTACTTC.

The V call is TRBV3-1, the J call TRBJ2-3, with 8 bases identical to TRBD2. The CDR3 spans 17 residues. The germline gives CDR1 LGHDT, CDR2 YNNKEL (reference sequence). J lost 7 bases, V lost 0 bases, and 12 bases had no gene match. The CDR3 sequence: CASSQEGERGSGYTQYF. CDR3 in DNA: TGTGCCAGCAGCCAAGAGGGGGAGCGGGGGTCCGGATATACGCAGTATTTT.

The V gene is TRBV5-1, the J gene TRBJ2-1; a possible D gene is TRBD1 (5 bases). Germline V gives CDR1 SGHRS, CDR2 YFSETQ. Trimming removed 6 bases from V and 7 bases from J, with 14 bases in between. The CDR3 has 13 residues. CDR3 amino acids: CASTQGGSNEQFF. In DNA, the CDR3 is TGCGCCAGCACGCAGGGTGGGTCGAATGAGCAGTTCTTC.

The CDR3 loop reads CASSSTSAHSSYNEQFF. The CDR3 DNA reads TGTGCCAGCAGCTCAACTAGCGCCCATAGCTCCTACAATGAGCAGTTCTTC. This chain uses TRBV7-3 with TRBJ2-1; the match to TRBD2 covers 7 bases. Unmatched junction bases numbered 9, after V lost 4 bases and J lost 0 bases. The CDR3 consists of 17 residues. CDR1 and CDR2 from the germline V gene are SGHTA and FQGTGA.

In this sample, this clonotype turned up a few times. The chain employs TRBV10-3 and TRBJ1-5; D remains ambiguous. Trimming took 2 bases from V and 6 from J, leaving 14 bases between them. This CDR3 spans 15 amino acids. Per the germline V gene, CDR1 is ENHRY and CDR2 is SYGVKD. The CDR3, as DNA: TGTGCCATCAGTGAGATACCCGTCGGAGGTCAGCCCCAGCATTTT. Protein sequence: CAISEIPVGGQPQHF.

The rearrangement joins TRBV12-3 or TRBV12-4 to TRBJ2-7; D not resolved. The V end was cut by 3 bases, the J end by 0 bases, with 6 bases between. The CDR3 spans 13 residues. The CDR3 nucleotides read TGTGCCAGCAGTTTTGACACCTCCTACGAGCAGTACTTC. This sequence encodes CASSFDTSYEQYF.

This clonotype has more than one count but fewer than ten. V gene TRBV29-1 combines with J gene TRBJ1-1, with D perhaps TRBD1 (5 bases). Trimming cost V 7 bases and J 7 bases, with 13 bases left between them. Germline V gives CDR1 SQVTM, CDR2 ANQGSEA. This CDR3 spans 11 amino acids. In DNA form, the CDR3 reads TGCAGCGGACAGACTACGAATGAAGCTTTCTTT. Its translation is CSGQTTNEAFF.

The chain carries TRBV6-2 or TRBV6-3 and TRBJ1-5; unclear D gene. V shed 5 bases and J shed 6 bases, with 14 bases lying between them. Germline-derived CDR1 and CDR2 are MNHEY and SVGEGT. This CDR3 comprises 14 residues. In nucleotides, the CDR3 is TGTGCCAGCAGTCTCCCCTGGGGAAGTCAGCCCCAGCATTTT. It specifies CASSLPWGSQPQHF.

CDR3: CASRTTDTEAFF. For the CDR3, the DNA is TGTGCCAGCAGAACGACAGACACTGAAGCTTTCTTT. The rearrangement uses TRBV6-1 and TRBJ1-1; tentatively, D is TRBD1 (5 bases). Looked up from germline, CDR1 is MNHNS and CDR2 is SASEGT. Trimming stripped 6 bases from V and 3 bases from J, with 8 bases between. The CDR3 covers 12 residues.

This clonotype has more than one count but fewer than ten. The DNA for the CDR3 is TGTGCCAGCAGCCAACATATCATAGCTGATCTCCACTTT. Translation gives CASSQHIIADLHF. The V gene is TRBV4-2, the J gene TRBJ1-6; D not resolved. CDR1 and CDR2 (germline): LGHNA, YNFKEQ. The V end lost 2 bases, the J end lost 16 bases, and 15 bases lay between the germline ends. The length of the CDR3 is 13 residues.

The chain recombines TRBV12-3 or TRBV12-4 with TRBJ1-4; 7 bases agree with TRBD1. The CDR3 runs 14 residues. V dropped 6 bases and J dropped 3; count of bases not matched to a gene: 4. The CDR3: CASRRQGANEKLFF. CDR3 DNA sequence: TGTGCCAGCAGAAGACAGGGAGCTAATGAAAAACTGTTTTTT.

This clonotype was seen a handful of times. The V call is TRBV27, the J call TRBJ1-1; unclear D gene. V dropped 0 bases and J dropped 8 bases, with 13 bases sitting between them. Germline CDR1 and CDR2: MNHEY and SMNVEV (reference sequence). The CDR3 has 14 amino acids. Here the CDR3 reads CASSLSMGPREAFF. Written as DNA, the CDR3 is TGTGCCAGCAGTTTATCGATGGGTCCCCGGGAAGCTTTCTTT.

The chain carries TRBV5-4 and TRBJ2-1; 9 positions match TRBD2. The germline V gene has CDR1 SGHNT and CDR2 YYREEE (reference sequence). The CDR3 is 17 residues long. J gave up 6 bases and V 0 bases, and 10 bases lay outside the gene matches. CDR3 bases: TGTGCCAGCAGCTTGGCCGGGACTAGCCTTCGGGGCAATGAGCAGTTCTTC. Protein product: CASSLAGTSLRGNEQFF.

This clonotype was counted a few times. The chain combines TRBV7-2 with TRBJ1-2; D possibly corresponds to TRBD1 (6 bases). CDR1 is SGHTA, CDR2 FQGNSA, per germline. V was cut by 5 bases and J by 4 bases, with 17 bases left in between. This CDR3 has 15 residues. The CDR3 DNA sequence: TGTGCCAGCAGCCCGCAGGGGTTGGAGGCCTATGGCTACACCTTC. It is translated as CASSPQGLEAYGYTF.